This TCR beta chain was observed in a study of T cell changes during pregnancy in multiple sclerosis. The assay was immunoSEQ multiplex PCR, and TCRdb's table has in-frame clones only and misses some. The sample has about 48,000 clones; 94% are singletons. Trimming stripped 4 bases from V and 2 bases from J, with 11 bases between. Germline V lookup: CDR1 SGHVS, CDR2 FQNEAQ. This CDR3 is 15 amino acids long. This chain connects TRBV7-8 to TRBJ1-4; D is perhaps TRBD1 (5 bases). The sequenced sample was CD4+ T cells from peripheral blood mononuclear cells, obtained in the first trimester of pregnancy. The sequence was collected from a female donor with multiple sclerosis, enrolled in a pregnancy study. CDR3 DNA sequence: TGTGCCAGCAGCTCATCCCGGGGGACTAATGAAAAACTGTTTTTT. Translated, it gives CASSSSRGTNEKLFF.